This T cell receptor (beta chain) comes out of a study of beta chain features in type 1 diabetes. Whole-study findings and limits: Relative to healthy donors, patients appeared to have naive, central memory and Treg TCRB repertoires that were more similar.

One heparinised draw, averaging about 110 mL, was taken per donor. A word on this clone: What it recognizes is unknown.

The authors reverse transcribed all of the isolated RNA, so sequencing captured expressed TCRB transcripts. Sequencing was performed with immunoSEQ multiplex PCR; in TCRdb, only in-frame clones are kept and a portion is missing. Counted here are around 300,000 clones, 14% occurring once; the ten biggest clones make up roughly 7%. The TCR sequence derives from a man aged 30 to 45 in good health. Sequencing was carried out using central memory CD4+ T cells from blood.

CDR3: CASSRDRASTDTQYF. The CDR3 nucleotides read TGTGCCAGCAGCCGGGACAGGGCGAGCACAGATACGCAGTATTTT. V is TRBV11-2 and J is TRBJ2-3, with 9 bases fitting TRBD1. The V segment lost 5 bases and the J segment 0 bases; nucleotides outside the gene matches: 3. Germline V gene sequence: CDR1 SGHAT, CDR2 FQNNGV. The CDR3 is made up of 15 amino acids.